These 27 T cell receptor beta chains share one sample of origin, sequenced in a study of blood T cell repertoires in COVID-19. Generated by immunoSEQ multiplex PCR, the TCRdb table keeps only in-frame clones and is missing some. The sample records 300,000 to 400,000 clones, about 86% being singletons. Sequenced: peripheral blood. The receptors shown here come from a woman in her sixties or seventies with COVID-19, enrolled during active disease.

This clone was detected only a few times. The chain couples TRBV5-1 to TRBJ2-2; 7 nucleotides match TRBD1. Germline V gives CDR1 SGHRS, CDR2 YFSETQ. V dropped 0 bases and J dropped 7; count of bases not matched to a gene: 9. The CDR3 totals 16 residues. The CDR3 region is CASSLGVTGTVGELFF. The CDR3 DNA is TGCGCCAGCAGCTTGGGCGTGACAGGGACCGTCGGGGAGCTGTTTTTT.

The chain employs TRBV24-1 and TRBJ1-1, with 8 bases identical to TRBD1. J was trimmed by 4 bases and V by 4 bases; bases with no gene match: 16. Germline V gene sequence: CDR1 KGHDR, CDR2 SFDVKD. CDR3 length equals 18 residues. The DNA for the CDR3 is TGTGCCACCAGTGACCCGACGTGGGACAGGACGTTCGGCACTGAAGCTTTCTTT. It is translated as CATSDPTWDRTFGTEAFF.

The V gene is TRBV6-5, the J gene TRBJ1-1, with D possibly being TRBD1 (6 bases). The CDR3 is 15 amino acids. Germline CDR1 MNHEY, CDR2 SVGAGI. The ends were cut back, 6 bases at V and 0 bases at J, with 14 bases in the middle. This CDR3 reads CASSTGSAMNTEAFF. CDR3 DNA: TGTGCCAGCAGCACAGGGTCGGCCATGAACACTGAAGCTTTCTTT.

V usage is TRBV6-5 and J usage is TRBJ1-2, with D unresolved. CDR1 is MNHEY, CDR2 SVGAGI, per germline. Trimming removed 6 bases at V and 2 bases at J, with 10 bases between. This CDR3 has 13 amino acids. The CDR3 coding sequence is TGTGCCAGCAGCTCCCGGGAAAACTATGGCTACACCTTC. This sequence encodes CASSSRENYGYTF.

The CDR3 sequence: CASSPGGSDEQFF. The CDR3 DNA sequence: TGTGCCAGCAGCCCAGGGGGCAGTGATGAGCAGTTCTTC. The chain joins TRBV13 to TRBJ2-1, with 8 bases aligning to TRBD1. V shed 5 bases and J 8 bases; nucleotides not matched to a gene: 5. This CDR3 is built from 13 residues. Germline loops: CDR1 PRHDT, CDR2 FYEKMQ (reference sequence).

This chain joins TRBV9 and TRBJ2-1; weak D call: TRBD1 (5 bases). V dropped 4 bases and J dropped 2 bases, with 19 bases sitting between them. The CDR3 loop spans 17 amino acids. Germline CDR1 and CDR2: SGDLS and YYNGEE. CDR3 residues: CASSPRLNRSPYNEQFF. The CDR3 DNA reads as TGTGCCAGCAGCCCCCGCTTGAACAGGTCGCCCTACAATGAGCAGTTCTTC.

The J gene is TRBJ2-3, the V gene TRBV5-6, with D perhaps TRBD2 (5 bases). This CDR3 is built from 13 residues. With 7 bases removed from V and 2 bases from J, the gap between germline ends came to 11 bases. Germline-derived CDR1 and CDR2 are SGHDT and YYEEEE. The CDR3 region is CASVGGFTDTQYF. For the CDR3, the DNA is TGTGCCAGCGTGGGCGGGTTCACAGATACGCAGTATTTT.

This sequence joins TRBV27 and TRBJ1-3, with a possible D match to TRBD1 (6 bases). Trimming took off 5 bases at V and 2 bases at J, with 10 bases between the two ends. This CDR3 contains 14 residues. Germline CDR1 MNHEY, CDR2 SMNVEV (reference sequence). DNA for the CDR3: TGTGCCAGCAGTCCACAGGGTACTGGAAACACCATATATTTT. Its translation: CASSPQGTGNTIYF.

This chain connects TRBV6-5 to TRBJ2-7, with 7 bases fitting TRBD1. The V gene's germline CDR1 is MNHEY and CDR2 SVGAGI. This CDR3 has 16 residues. After removal of 0 bases from V and 3 bases from J, the junction contained 8 bases not matched to a gene. CDR3 sequence reads: CASSYSSGGQIYEQYF. The CDR3 nucleotides read TGTGCCAGCAGTTACTCGTCTGGGGGACAGATCTACGAGCAGTACTTC.

V usage is TRBV7-4 and J usage is TRBJ1-1, with 7 nucleotides matching TRBD1. V was pared by 10 bases and J by 7 bases, with 12 bases of the junction left unmatched. Germline assignment: CDR1 SGHVT and CDR2 SQSDAQ. This CDR3 is built from 13 residues. CDR3 amino acids: CATKDRSTLEAFF. The CDR3 nucleotides read TGTGCCACCAAGGACAGGAGCACTCTTGAAGCTTTCTTT. Full variable domain (outside the CDR3, taken from reference TRBV7-4 and TRBJ1-1): GAGVSQSPRYKVAKRGRDVALRCDSISGHVTLYWYRQTLGQGSEVLTYSQSDAQRDKSGRPSGRFSAERPERSVSTLKIQRTEQGDSAVYLCATKDRSTLEAFFGQGTRLTVV.

The rearrangement uses TRBV5-5 and TRBJ1-1, with TRBD1 matching 10 bases. CDR3 length: 14 residues. J was trimmed by 11 bases and V by 4 bases; bases with no gene match: 11. Germline V lookup: CDR1 SGHKS, CDR2 YYEKEE (reference sequence). CDR3 in amino acids: CASSPIRQGALAFF. The CDR3 DNA follows: TGTGCCAGCAGCCCGATCCGACAGGGGGCGCTTGCTTTCTTT.

The chain has TRBV5-1 and TRBJ2-3; D perhaps matches TRBD2 (7 bases). The CDR3 runs 16 residues. The V gene lost 3 bases and the J gene lost 4 bases, with 18 bases spanning the gap. Germline CDR1 is SGHRS and CDR2 is YFSETQ. The CDR3 here is CASSWTSGGGADTQYF. The DNA of the CDR3 is TGCGCCAGCAGCTGGACATCGGGGGGCGGGGCAGATACGCAGTATTTT.

This chain uses TRBV30 with TRBJ1-2, with D unclear. Germline loops: CDR1 GTSNPN, CDR2 SVGIG (reference sequence). V gave up 3 bases and J gave up 1 base, with 9 bases separating them. The CDR3 extends over 13 amino acids. CDR3 protein: CAWRAPNNYGYTF. The DNA of the CDR3 is TGTGCCTGGAGGGCCCCGAATAACTATGGCTACACCTTC.

The chain combines TRBV27 with TRBJ1-1, with D unresolved. The CDR3 extends over 14 amino acids. Germline CDR1 reads MNHEY; CDR2 reads SMNVEV (reference sequence). With 0 bases removed from V and 0 bases from J, the gap between germline ends came to 5 bases. The CDR3 is CASSLSGMNTEAFF. CDR3 DNA: TGTGCCAGCAGTTTATCCGGTATGAACACTGAAGCTTTCTTT.

The V gene is TRBV4-1, the J gene TRBJ1-3; D is ambiguous. The germline gives CDR1 MGHRA, CDR2 YSYEKL. Trimming left V 3 bases short and J 0 bases short, with 6 bases between. This CDR3 has 14 residues. CDR3 bases: TGCGCCAGCAGCCAGAGAAGCTCTGGAAACACCATATATTTT. Its translation: CASSQRSSGNTIYF.

The chain links TRBV19 to TRBJ1-5; 7 bases are shared with TRBD1. Germline V lookup: CDR1 LNHDA, CDR2 SQIVND (reference sequence). V shed 8 bases, J shed 2 bases, and the junction held 9 bases outside the gene matches. The CDR3 extends over 15 amino acids. The CDR3 region has the DNA TGTGCCAGTCGCTGGACAGGCCAAGGCAATCAGCCCCAGCATTTT. This gives the protein CASRWTGQGNQPQHF.

In its sample, this clone was seen a few times. This chain connects TRBV6-9 to TRBJ1-2, with 9 nucleotides matching TRBD1. CDR1 MNHGY and CDR2 SVAAGI come from the germline V gene. This CDR3 comprises 15 residues. V lost 5 bases, J lost 4 bases, and 8 bases stayed unmatched. The CDR3 DNA reads as TGTGCCAGCAGTCCGGGACAGGGAGGTTCCTATGGCTACACCTTC. It encodes CASSPGQGGSYGYTF.

The J gene is TRBJ2-1, the V gene TRBV10-3, with TRBD1 as a possible D gene (6 bases). The CDR3 covers 14 residues. Trimming took off 6 bases at V and 6 bases at J, with 15 bases between the two ends. Germline CDR1 reads ENHRY; CDR2 reads SYGVKD. The DNA of the CDR3 is TGTGCCATCAGAGGAGCTAGAGGGGGCAATGAGCAGTTCTTC. Translating gives CAIRGARGGNEQFF.

The chain joins TRBV29-1 to TRBJ2-6, with D uncertain. The CDR3 has 12 residues. In germline, CDR1 is SQVTM, CDR2 ANQGSEA. Deletions cut 5 bases from V and 1 base from J, with 3 bases between. CDR3 protein: CSVSSGANVLTF. In DNA, the CDR3 is TGCAGCGTTTCTTCTGGGGCCAACGTCCTGACTTTC.

This chain links TRBV18 with TRBJ1-6; D remains ambiguous. Germline V gene sequence: CDR1 KGHSH, CDR2 LQKENI. V dropped 0 bases and J dropped 9 bases, with 18 bases sitting between them. The CDR3 runs 17 residues. In DNA, the CDR3 is TGTGCCAGCTCACCACCCTTAGGGAGTTCGGGAGGTTCACCCCTCCACTTT. This translates into CASSPPLGSSGGSPLHF.

This chain uses TRBV14 with TRBJ2-1, with D possibly being TRBD2 (5 bases). Trimming cost V 0 bases and J 5 bases, with 14 bases left between them. Per the germline V gene, CDR1 is SGHDN and CDR2 is FVKESK. The CDR3 contains 16 residues. The CDR3 sequence is CASSQDEGEVNNEQFF. CDR3 DNA: TGTGCCAGCAGCCAAGATGAGGGTGAGGTGAACAATGAGCAGTTCTTC.

The V call is TRBV10-3, the J call TRBJ2-1; TRBD2 matches 11 bases. Looked up from germline, CDR1 is ENHRY and CDR2 is SYGVKD. This CDR3 has 16 residues. V dropped 4 bases and J dropped 0; count of bases not matched to a gene: 2. The CDR3 loop reads CAISGTSGFSYNEQFF. In nucleotides, the CDR3 is TGTGCCATCAGTGGGACTAGCGGGTTCTCCTACAATGAGCAGTTCTTC.

The chain links TRBV11-3 to TRBJ2-5; the match to TRBD1 covers 10 bases. Germline V lookup: CDR1 SGHNT, CDR2 YENEEA. The CDR3 is 15 residues long. V lost 3 bases and J lost 2; bases outside the gene matches: 3. CDR3 nucleotides: TGTGCCAGCAGCTTTGGGGACAGGGGACAAGAGACCCAGTACTTC. It specifies CASSFGDRGQETQYF.

V gene TRBV18 combines with J gene TRBJ1-1; TRBD1 agrees at 7 bases. Germline V gene lookup returns CDR1 KGHSH and CDR2 LQKENI. The CDR3 extends over 17 amino acids. V gave up 6 bases and J gave up 3 bases; unmatched junction bases: 16. The CDR3 DNA is TGTGCCAGCTCGTTATTCCAAAGGGGGCTTAGGGACACTGAAGCTTTCTTT. Translated, it gives CASSLFQRGLRDTEAFF.

This chain joins TRBV6-6 and TRBJ2-5; D is perhaps TRBD2 (6 bases). The CDR3 has 13 residues. Germline V gene sequence: CDR1 MNHNY, CDR2 SVGAGI (reference sequence). V lost 9 bases and J lost 1, with 12 bases in between. The CDR3 sequence is CASARGSQETQYF. CDR3 coding DNA: TGTGCCAGTGCACGGGGGTCCCAAGAGACCCAGTACTTC.

The chain combines TRBV11-3 with TRBJ2-2, with TRBD1 as a possible D gene (7 bases). Germline CDR1 reads SGHNT; CDR2 reads YENEEA. CDR3 length equals 15 residues. Trimming took off 6 bases at V and 0 bases at J, with 11 bases between the two ends. The CDR3 loop is CASREGQTNTGELFF. CDR3 DNA sequence: TGTGCCAGCAGGGAGGGACAGACGAACACCGGGGAGCTGTTTTTT.

This clone was detected a few times. The chain links TRBV4-1 to TRBJ2-7, with 10 bases that match TRBD2. This CDR3 has 17 amino acids. CDR1 and CDR2 from the germline V gene are MGHRA and YSYEKL. Trimming removed 3 bases from V and 0 bases from J; junction bases left unmatched: 8. CDR3 in amino acids: CASSHSTAGGASYEQYF. Here the CDR3 DNA reads TGCGCCAGCAGCCACTCTACAGCGGGGGGGGCCTCCTACGAGCAGTACTTC.